This TCR beta chain originates from a study of blood T cell repertoires in COVID-19. Sequencing used immunoSEQ multiplex PCR; TCRdb keeps in-frame clones, though not all of them. The data contain some 110,000 clones, around 86% of them singletons. The CDR3 sequence is 16 residues long. The germline gives CDR1 SGHRS, CDR2 YFSETQ. Trimming cost V 3 bases and J 3 bases; bases outside gene matches: 7. The sample was peripheral blood. The clonotype comes from a middle-aged man with acute or convalescent COVID-19. V gene TRBV5-1 combines with J gene TRBJ2-2, with 8 bases fitting TRBD1. CDR3: CASSSMRQGYTGELFF. The CDR3 DNA reads as TGCGCCAGCAGCTCAATGCGACAGGGGTACACCGGGGAGCTGTTTTTT.